Listed below are T cell receptor beta chains from one sample, sequenced in a study of CD8+ T cells in alopecia areata. Data came from immunoSEQ multiplex PCR; TCRdb stores just in-frame clones and leaves some out. The sample holds around 86,000 clones; about three quarters are singletons and the top ten take roughly 17%. The sample was CD8+ T cells sorted from blood, taken around week 42, from a patient treated with tofacitinib. Receptors were obtained from a human donor with alopecia areata. The CDR3 runs from the conserved cysteine through the conserved F or W. A D gene is named only where the DNA matches it firmly. Clone size is not always given. Where it is, it says once, few, many or a class for expanded clones.

.	TRBV9	.	TRBJ1-2	CASSGPGDGYTF	TGTGCCAGCAGCGGGCCAGGGGATGGCTACACCTTC
.	TRBV10-3	many	TRBJ2-5	CAISLERRETQYF	TGTGCCATCAGTCTTGAGAGAAGAGAGACCCAGTACTTC
.	TRBV28	.	TRBJ2-2	CASSLSPTGTRDAGELFF	TGTGCCAGCAGTTTATCCCCAACCGGGACAAGGGACGCCGGGGAGCTGTTTTTT
TRBD1	TRBV5-6	once	TRBJ2-7	CASSGPGTGAYEQYF	TGTGCCAGCAGCGGTCCCGGGACAGGAGCCTACGAGCAGTACTTC
TRBD1	TRBV6-1	.	TRBJ2-2	CASGPGTGFSGELFF	TGTGCCAGCGGGCCCGGGACAGGTTTTTCCGGGGAGCTGTTTTTT
.	TRBV5-1	.	TRBJ1-2	CASSQQEFVDGYTF	TGCGCCAGCAGCCAACAGGAGTTTGTAGATGGCTACACCTTC
TRBD1	TRBV19	.	TRBJ1-1	CASSMRGQGPLNTEAFF	TGTGCCAGTAGTATGCGGGGACAGGGGCCATTGAACACTGAAGCTTTCTTT
TRBD1	TRBV30	.	TRBJ1-5	CAWSTGTGGRNQPQRF	TGTGCCTGGAGTACAGGGACAGGGGGCCGCAATCAGCCCCAGCGTTTT
.	TRBV19	.	TRBJ2-2	CASSAAGTGELFF	TGTGCCAGTAGTGCTGCAGGGACCGGGGAGCTGTTTTTT
.	TRBV28	.	TRBJ1-4	CASERRANEKLFF	TGTGCCAGCGAGAGGAGAGCTAATGAAAAACTGTTTTTT
.	TRBV9	.	TRBJ2-1	CASSVGGALNEQFF	TGTGCCAGCAGCGTAGGGGGGGCCCTAAATGAGCAGTTCTTC
.	TRBV5-6	.	TRBJ1-5	CASSLYGGNQPQHF	TGTGCCAGCAGCTTGTACGGGGGAAATCAGCCCCAGCATTTT
.	TRBV25-1	.	TRBJ1-5	CASNDGQRNQPQHF	TGTGCCAGCAACGATGGACAGCGCAATCAGCCCCAGCATTTT
.	TRBV13	.	TRBJ2-1	CASSNLPPSNEQFF	TGTGCCAGCAGCAACCTCCCCCCGAGCAATGAGCAGTTCTTC
.	TRBV4-3	.	TRBJ2-1	CASSQVMSDNEQFF	TGCGCCAGCAGCCAAGTTATGTCTGACAATGAGCAGTTCTTC
.	TRBV7-6	.	TRBJ2-7	CASSLGGNDEQYF	TGTGCCAGCAGCTTAGGGGGGAATGACGAGCAGTACTTC
.	TRBV9	.	TRBJ2-7	CASSPHGERIHFEQYF	TGTGCCAGCAGCCCCCACGGGGAGCGGATCCACTTCGAGCAGTACTTC
.	TRBV6-1	.	TRBJ2-7	CASSEIRGDEQYF	TGTGCCAGCAGTGAGATTAGGGGGGACGAGCAGTACTTC
.	TRBV7-2	.	TRBJ2-2	CASSSRTVNTGELFF	TGTGCCAGCAGCTCGCGGACGGTGAACACCGGGGAGCTGTTTTTT
.	TRBV30	few	TRBJ1-1	CALGQNTEAFF	TGTGCTCTTGGGCAGAACACTGAAGCTTTCTTT
.	TRBV18	few	TRBJ2-7	CASSLNHGIGANEQYF	TGTGCCAGCTCACTAAATCATGGAATCGGGGCTAACGAGCAGTACTTC
.	TRBV28	.	TRBJ2-2	CASSLPTNTGELFF	TGTGCCAGCAGTCTTCCGACGAACACCGGGGAGCTGTTTTTT
.	TRBV5-1	.	TRBJ2-7	CASSLDALVSYEQYF	TGCGCCAGCAGCTTGGACGCTTTGGTAAGCTACGAGCAGTACTTC
.	TRBV7-2	few	TRBJ2-5	CASSLFVGGPQETQYF	TGTGCCAGCAGCTTATTCGTCGGGGGCCCGCAAGAGACCCAGTACTTC
.	TRBV19	.	TRBJ1-5	CATETGANQPQHF	TGTGCCACAGAGACGGGGGCCAATCAGCCCCAGCATTTT
.	TRBV6-5	.	TRBJ2-3	CASSYSVGSGDTQYF	TGTGCCAGCAGTTACTCGGTTGGCTCGGGAGATACGCAGTATTTT
TRBD1	TRBV5-6	.	TRBJ2-7	CASRLQGSDGEQYF	TGTGCCAGCAGACTACAGGGGTCGGATGGCGAGCAGTACTTC
.	TRBV9	once	TRBJ2-6	CASSVLSGGAGSSSGANVLTF	TGTGCCAGCAGCGTACTCTCCGGCGGGGCAGGGTCTTCATCTGGGGCCAACGTCCTGACTTTC
.	TRBV27	.	TRBJ1-1	CASIGGTEAFF	TGTGCCAGCATTGGGGGGACTGAAGCTTTCTTT
TRBD2	TRBV11-2	.	TRBJ2-5	CASSLSGGDPQETQYF	TGTGCCAGCAGCTTATCTGGGGGGGACCCTCAAGAGACCCAGTACTTC
.	TRBV13	.	TRBJ1-1	CASSFGDSEAFF	TGTGCCAGCAGCTTTGGAGACTCTGAAGCTTTCTTT
.	TRBV5-1	.	TRBJ1-2	CASSLEPRDNNYGYTF	TGCGCCAGCAGCTTGGAACCCCGGGACAACAACTATGGCTACACCTTC
.	TRBV5-1	.	TRBJ1-1	CASSLADIYTEAFF	TGCGCCAGCAGCTTGGCGGACATTTACACTGAAGCTTTCTTT
.	TRBV4-3	once	TRBJ1-6	CASSQDNNSPLHF	TGCGCCAGCAGCCAAGATAATAATTCACCCCTCCACTTT
TRBD1	TRBV12-5	few	TRBJ1-1	CASGLVKTGVDSLNTEAFF	TGTGCTAGTGGTTTGGTTAAAACAGGGGTCGATTCCCTTAACACTGAAGCTTTCTTT
TRBD2	TRBV27	.	TRBJ2-7	CASSTSGAAYEQYF	TGTGCCAGCAGTACCAGCGGGGCTGCCTACGAGCAGTACTTC
.	TRBV23-1	.	TRBJ2-1	CASIRLALTLLYNEQFF	TGCGCCAGCATACGGCTAGCGCTAACGCTTCTCTACAATGAGCAGTTCTTC
.	TRBV7-8	.	TRBJ2-3	CASLAQSDTQYF	TGTGCCAGCCTAGCACAGTCCGATACGCAGTATTTT
.	TRBV4-3	.	TRBJ1-1	CASSHPNTEAFF	TGCGCCAGCAGCCATCCCAACACTGAAGCTTTCTTT
TRBD2	TRBV13	once	TRBJ2-3	CASSAGGGRDTQYF	TGTGCCAGCAGCGCGGGGGGCGGTCGGGATACGCAGTATTTT
TRBD2	TRBV4-1	.	TRBJ2-3	CASSQVGTRKDTQYF	TGCGCCAGCAGCCAAGTGGGGACTAGAAAAGATACGCAGTATTTT
TRBD1	TRBV7-9	.	TRBJ1-4	CASSTGQGEEKLFF	TGTGCCAGCAGCACGGGACAGGGGGAGGAAAAACTGTTTTTT
TRBD2	TRBV6-4	few	TRBJ2-1	CASSSSGGANEQFF	TGTGCCAGCAGCTCTAGCGGGGGGGCCAATGAGCAGTTCTTC
.	TRBV19	.	TRBJ1-1	CASSITGLNTEAFF	TGTGCCAGTAGTATCACAGGGCTGAACACTGAAGCTTTCTTT
TRBD1	TRBV9	few	TRBJ2-2	CASSGPQTGGVGELFF	TGTGCCAGCAGCGGACCCCAGACAGGGGGGGTCGGGGAGCTGTTTTTT
.	TRBV6-5	.	TRBJ2-2	CASSWSGAGTGELFF	TGTGCCAGCAGTTGGTCAGGGGCAGGCACCGGGGAGCTGTTTTTT
.	TRBV28	once	TRBJ2-1	CASSSSSDGYNEQFF	TGTGCCAGCAGTTCATCTAGCGATGGGTACAATGAGCAGTTCTTC
.	TRBV10-3	.	TRBJ1-2	CAISEKRDNYGYTF	TGTGCCATCAGTGAAAAAAGGGACAACTATGGCTACACCTTC
TRBD1	TRBV7-9	.	TRBJ2-7	CASSPGQGAGEQYF	TGTGCCAGCAGCCCGGGACAGGGGGCAGGAGAGCAGTACTTC
TRBD1	TRBV9	.	TRBJ1-1	CASSVDSGAGGTEAFF	TGTGCCAGCAGCGTAGATTCCGGGGCAGGGGGGACTGAAGCTTTCTTT
.	TRBV7-9	.	TRBJ1-5	CASSSAGQDSNQPQHF	TGTGCCAGCAGCTCCGCTGGACAAGACAGCAATCAGCCCCAGCATTTT
.	TRBV13	.	TRBJ1-2	CASSPRDFWEGYTF	TGTGCCAGCAGCCCCAGGGACTTTTGGGAGGGCTACACCTTC
.	TRBV29-1	once	TRBJ2-7	CSVEDPAYEQYF	TGCAGCGTTGAAGATCCGGCCTACGAGCAGTACTTC
.	TRBV15	.	TRBJ1-1	CATSPSWANTEAFF	TGTGCCACCAGCCCCTCCTGGGCGAACACTGAAGCTTTCTTT